The sequence of this T cell receptor beta chain was determined in a study of blood T cell repertoires in COVID-19. Study background: Researchers got acute and convalescent COVID-19 samples from the United States, Italy and Spain.

Sequenced by immunoSEQ multiplex PCR; TCRdb stores in-frame clones only, minus some. The sample consists of some 530,000 clones, approximately 83% of them appearing once. The V gene's germline CDR1 is LGHNA and CDR2 YNFKEQ. The CDR3 covers 17 residues. With V trimmed by 4 bases and J by 0 bases, 5 bases remained unmatched. Sequencing used peripheral blood. This sequence joins TRBV4-2 and TRBJ2-6; 8 positions match TRBD2. This TCR derives from a human donor in a cohort sampled during active COVID-19. The CDR3 is CASSLAGPSSGANVLTF. The CDR3 DNA is TGTGCCAGCAGCCTAGCGGGACCCAGCTCTGGGGCCAACGTCCTGACTTTC.